Below are 30 T cell receptor beta chains sequenced from a single sample in a study of blood T cell repertoires in COVID-19. Generated by immunoSEQ multiplex PCR, the TCRdb table keeps only in-frame clones and is missing some. The profile shows hundreds of thousands of clones, about 90% of them singletons. Source material: peripheral blood. The receptors here all came from a man between 18 and 35 years old with COVID-19, enrolled during active disease.

The rearrangement uses TRBV11-2 and TRBJ2-1, with 13 bases identical to TRBD2. The V and J ends lost 9 bases and 10 bases, in that order; junction bases with no gene match: 12. Germline CDR1 SGHAT, CDR2 FQNNGV. The CDR3 extends over 15 amino acids. CDR3 residues: CASTIGLAGAREQFF. CDR3 nucleotides: TGTGCCAGTACCATCGGACTAGCGGGAGCGCGCGAGCAGTTCTTC.

This clone was observed a handful of times. The rearrangement joins TRBV5-4 to TRBJ1-6, with 9 bases aligning to TRBD1. With V trimmed by 4 bases and J by 8 bases, 7 bases remained unmatched. Germline V CDR1 and CDR2: SGHNT, YYREEE (reference sequence). This CDR3 region has 15 residues. In nucleotides, the CDR3 is TGTGCCAGCAGCAGAGGACAGGGGATGGATTCACCCCTCCACTTT. Residues: CASSRGQGMDSPLHF.

J is TRBJ1-1 and V is TRBV4-1; D is uncertain. V was cut by 0 bases and J by 1 base, with 3 bases left in between. In germline, CDR1 is MGHRA, CDR2 YSYEKL. The CDR3 has 13 residues. The DNA of the CDR3 is TGCGCCAGCAGCCAAGACAGGAACACTGAAGCTTTCTTT. It specifies CASSQDRNTEAFF.

The chain carries TRBV12-2 and TRBJ2-3; the D call in the table, TRBD2, was not verified against the DNA. TRBV12-2 represents a pseudogene. The CDR3 has 14 residues. CDR3: CASRLFCRTDTQYF. The CDR3 DNA sequence: TGTGCAAGTCGCTTATTCTGTCGCACAGATACGCAGTATTTT.

J is TRBJ1-2 and V is TRBV15; D is undetermined. V dropped 3 bases and J dropped 2 bases, with 13 bases sitting between them. CDR3 length equals 15 residues. Germline values: CDR1 LNHNV, CDR2 YYDKDF (reference sequence). CDR3 region: CATSSGRGHNYGYTF. The CDR3 DNA reads TGTGCCACCAGCAGTGGTCGAGGGCACAACTATGGCTACACCTTC.

The chain has TRBV6-1 and TRBJ2-3; D not certain. This CDR3 spans 14 amino acids. In germline, CDR1 is MNHNS, CDR2 SASEGT. V lost 3 bases and J lost 2, with 9 bases in between. CDR3 DNA sequence: TGTGCCAGCAGTGAGGCTAGAGCCACAGATACGCAGTATTTT. Translating it yields CASSEARATDTQYF.

The gene calls are TRBV19 and TRBJ1-1, with a weak D call TRBD1 (5 bases). Trimming stripped 5 bases from V and 2 bases from J, with 9 bases between. The CDR3 extends over 13 amino acids. In germline, CDR1 is LNHDA, CDR2 SQIVND (reference sequence). CDR3 sequence reads: CASSQGVNTEAFF. The CDR3 nucleotides read TGTGCCAGTAGTCAAGGGGTTAACACTGAAGCTTTCTTT.

This clone was recorded at least ten times. This rearrangement joins TRBV6-4 to TRBJ2-1, with D possibly matching TRBD1 (6 bases). The CDR3 runs to 13 residues. Trimming left V 2 bases short and J 5 bases short, with 7 bases between. The germline V gene encodes CDR1 MRHNA and CDR2 SNTAGT. CDR3 protein: CASSDRDNNEQFF. Written as DNA, the CDR3 is TGTGCCAGCAGTGACCGGGACAACAATGAGCAGTTCTTC.

The chain recombines TRBV6-6 with TRBJ2-5, with 8 bases aligning to TRBD2. V was clipped by 5 bases and J by 2 bases; unmatched bases: 4. The CDR3 spans 14 residues. Germline V gives CDR1 MNHNY, CDR2 SVGAGI (reference sequence). As DNA, the CDR3 is TGTGCCAGCAGTCCTAGACTAGCGCAAGAGACCCAGTACTTC. Translated: CASSPRLAQETQYF.

V gene TRBV5-1 combines with J gene TRBJ2-3; TRBD1 might be the D (5 bases). Trimming stripped 0 bases from V and 0 bases from J, with 11 bases between. Germline V gene sequence: CDR1 SGHRS, CDR2 YFSETQ. The CDR3 has 16 residues. CDR3 nucleotides: TGCGCCAGCAGCTTGGTCAGGACAAAGAGCACAGATACGCAGTATTTT. This gives the protein CASSLVRTKSTDTQYF.

The chain employs TRBV2 and TRBJ1-2, with 9 bases identical to TRBD1. CDR1 and CDR2 from the germline V gene are SNHLY and FYNNEI. With 4 bases clipped from V and 7 bases from J, the junction kept 4 bases outside the gene matches. The CDR3 runs to 13 residues. CDR3 coding DNA: TGTGCCAGCAGTGGGGACAGGGTTGGTGGCTACACCTTC. Its translation is CASSGDRVGGYTF. The variable domain in full, with the rest retrieved from reference TRBV2 and TRBJ1-2, is EPEVTQTPSHQVTQMGQEVILRCVPISNHLYFYWYRQILGQKVEFLVSFYNNEISEKSEIFDDQFSVERPDGSNFTLKIRSTKLEDSAMYFCASSGDRVGGYTFGSGTRLTVV.

The count of this clone is one. This chain connects TRBV9 to TRBJ2-2; weak D call: TRBD2 (6 bases). V was clipped by 0 bases and J by 2 bases, with 8 bases between them. This CDR3 has 15 residues. In germline, CDR1 is SGDLS, CDR2 YYNGEE. CDR3 nucleotides: TGTGCCAGCAGCGTAGCGGAGGGCAACACCGGGGAGCTGTTTTTT. Residues: CASSVAEGNTGELFF.

This chain joins TRBV2 and TRBJ2-7; the D is unclear. This CDR3 has 11 residues. With 5 bases removed from V and 9 bases from J, the gap between germline ends came to 11 bases. Germline loops: CDR1 SNHLY, CDR2 FYNNEI. This CDR3 is CASSKVRGQYF. Written as DNA, the CDR3 is TGTGCCAGCAGTAAGGTCCGAGGGCAGTACTTC.

This clone was seen once. The V gene is TRBV14, the J gene TRBJ1-1, with D perhaps matching TRBD1 (5 bases). In germline, CDR1 is SGHDN, CDR2 FVKESK. Trimming stripped 1 base from V and 5 bases from J, with 11 bases between. This CDR3 comprises 14 residues. Here the CDR3 reads CASSQVEGRTEAFF. CDR3 sequence (DNA): TGTGCCAGCAGCCAAGTAGAGGGGAGGACTGAAGCTTTCTTT.

This clone was found once. The chain couples TRBV27 to TRBJ1-1; D unresolved. From germline, CDR1 is MNHEY and CDR2 SMNVEV (reference sequence). The CDR3 has 13 amino acids. Trimming removed 3 bases from V and 4 bases from J, with 9 bases in between. The CDR3: CASSLLRSTEAFF. CDR3 DNA sequence: TGTGCCAGCAGTTTGCTTAGGAGCACTGAAGCTTTCTTT.

This clone was recorded once. This chain uses TRBV7-9 with TRBJ2-7, with TRBD2 matching 10 bases. V lost 2 bases and J lost 0; bases outside the gene matches: 1. The CDR3 extends over 15 amino acids. Germline CDR1 SEHNR, CDR2 FQNEAQ (reference sequence). The CDR3 DNA follows: TGTGCCAGCAGCTTAACTAGCGGGATCTCCTACGAGCAGTACTTC. It is translated as CASSLTSGISYEQYF.

The rearrangement joins TRBV24-1 to TRBJ1-5; D might be TRBD1 (6 bases). Germline V gives CDR1 KGHDR, CDR2 SFDVKD. The CDR3 has 16 amino acids. V lost 0 bases and J lost 7, with 15 bases in between. The CDR3 nucleotides are TGTGCCACCAGTGATTTGAGCGGGGGCCCAGAACAGCCCCAGCATTTT. Protein: CATSDLSGGPEQPQHF.

The chain uses TRBV4-2 and TRBJ2-1, with 7 positions matching TRBD2. Per germline, CDR1 LGHNA and CDR2 YNFKEQ. With V trimmed by 0 bases and J by 0 bases, 8 bases remained unmatched. This CDR3 contains 18 residues. CDR3 DNA sequence: TGTGCCAGCAGCCAAGATCTACTTGGCGGGAGCTCCTACAATGAGCAGTTCTTC. It specifies CASSQDLLGGSSYNEQFF.

This clone was observed a few times. The chain links TRBV7-9 to TRBJ2-7; weak D call: TRBD2 (5 bases). V lost 2 bases and J 4 bases, leaving 6 bases between the germline ends. The CDR3 has 12 residues. Germline V gene lookup returns CDR1 SEHNR and CDR2 FQNEAQ (reference sequence). The CDR3 loop is CASSLTRYEQYF. The CDR3 bases are TGTGCCAGCAGCTTAACTAGGTACGAGCAGTACTTC.

This clone was seen a single time. J is TRBJ2-2 and V is TRBV2; no firm D call. V was pared by 2 bases and J by 4 bases, with 11 bases between. Germline V lookup: CDR1 SNHLY, CDR2 FYNNEI. The CDR3 has 15 amino acids. CDR3 coding DNA: TGTGCCAGCAGTGAATCCCGACTGGGCACCGGGGAGCTGTTTTTT. It translates to CASSESRLGTGELFF.

The chain couples TRBV2 to TRBJ2-7; no reliable D call. Germline CDR1 SNHLY, CDR2 FYNNEI. This CDR3 comprises 11 residues. Trimming stripped 6 bases from V and 0 bases from J, with 3 bases between. Here the CDR3 DNA reads TGTGCCAGCAGGTACTCCTACGAGCAGTACTTC. Translating gives CASRYSYEQYF.

The chain uses TRBV28 and TRBJ2-7; D is unclear. The CDR3 length is 15 residues. Germline loops: CDR1 MDHEN, CDR2 SYDVKM. V gave up 2 bases and J gave up 4 bases, with 15 bases separating them. The CDR3, as DNA: TGTGCCAGCAGTTTACCCGCACGGTCCCCATACGAGCAGTACTTC. Its translation: CASSLPARSPYEQYF. The full variable domain, rest sourced from reference TRBV28 and TRBJ2-7, is DVKVTQSSRYLVKRTGEKVFLECVQDMDHENMFWYRQDPGLGLRLIYFSYDVKMKEKGDIPEGYSVSREKKERFSLILESASTNQTSMYLCASSLPARSPYEQYFGPGTRLTVT.

V gene TRBV6-5 combines with J gene TRBJ1-5, with 7 bases lining up with TRBD1. The germline gives CDR1 MNHEY, CDR2 SVGAGI. This CDR3 spans 13 amino acids. Germline trimming cut 8 bases from V and 4 bases from J; bases unmatched to any gene: 5. The CDR3: CASDDRANQPQHF. DNA of the CDR3: TGTGCCAGCGACGACAGGGCAAATCAGCCCCAGCATTTT.

The rearrangement uses TRBV7-9 and TRBJ2-1, with 10 bases fitting TRBD2. CDR1 is SEHNR and CDR2 is FQNEAQ in the germline V gene (reference sequence). The J segment lost 4 bases and the V segment lost 3 bases, leaving 9 bases of the junction unmatched. This CDR3 region has 17 residues. The CDR3 coding sequence is TGTGCCAGCAGCTTTATCATTGGACTAGCGGCTTACAATGAGCAGTTCTTC. Amino acid sequence: CASSFIIGLAAYNEQFF.

This chain uses TRBV5-1 with TRBJ2-5, with 12 nucleotides matching TRBD1. Per germline, CDR1 SGHRS and CDR2 YFSETQ. CDR3 size: 16 residues. V lost 4 bases and J lost 5; bases outside the gene matches: 9. The CDR3 here is CASSPGTGGAEETQYF. DNA of the CDR3: TGCGCCAGCAGCCCGGGGACAGGGGGCGCCGAGGAGACCCAGTACTTC.

The chain is built from TRBV12-3 or TRBV12-4 and TRBJ2-5; possibly TRBD1 for D (6 bases). The V end lost 4 bases, the J end lost 4 bases, and 7 bases lay between the germline ends. This CDR3 is 12 amino acids long. This CDR3 is CASSSRGETQYF. CDR3 nucleotide sequence: TGTGCCAGCAGTTCCAGGGGAGAGACCCAGTACTTC.

CDR3 sequence: CASRDRGGRVTEAFF. CDR3 bases: TGTGCCAGCAGAGACAGGGGGGGTCGGGTCACTGAAGCTTTCTTT. V gene TRBV27 combines with J gene TRBJ1-1; TRBD1 matches 9 bases. The J segment lost 4 bases and the V segment lost 6 bases, leaving 9 bases of the junction unmatched. From germline, CDR1 is MNHEY and CDR2 SMNVEV (reference sequence). There are 15 residues in the CDR3.

CDR3 loop: CASSLVNNEQFF. For the CDR3, the DNA is TGCGCCAGCAGCTTGGTTAACAATGAGCAGTTCTTC. This rearrangement joins TRBV5-1 to TRBJ2-1, with no clear D. The germline V gene has CDR1 SGHRS and CDR2 YFSETQ. V lost 0 bases, J lost 5 bases, and 3 bases lay in between. CDR3 length: 12 residues.

This chain connects TRBV29-1 to TRBJ2-5; 11 bases are shared with TRBD2. Germline V gene sequence: CDR1 SQVTM, CDR2 ANQGSEA. The CDR3 loop spans 14 amino acids. Losses at the gene ends were 2 bases for V and 5 bases for J; bases not matched to a gene: 4. The CDR3 here is CSVELAGGRETQYF. The CDR3 region has the DNA TGCAGCGTTGAATTAGCGGGGGGGCGCGAGACCCAGTACTTC. Combining the CDR3 with reference TRBV29-1 and TRBJ2-5 gives the whole variable domain SAVISQKPSRDICQRGTSLTIQCQVDSQVTMMFWYRQQPGQSLTLIATANQGSEATYESGFVIDKFPISRPNLTFSTLTVSNMSPEDSSIYLCSVELAGGRETQYFGPGTRLLVL.

The rearrangement uses TRBV5-1 and TRBJ2-5; tentative D call: TRBD1 (5 bases). The V and J ends lost 0 bases and 2 bases respectively, with 8 bases between them. The CDR3 is 14 amino acids. Germline loops: CDR1 SGHRS, CDR2 YFSETQ. CDR3 coding DNA: TGCGCCAGCAGCTTGGTGGGGCCTCAAGAGACCCAGTACTTC. It is translated as CASSLVGPQETQYF.